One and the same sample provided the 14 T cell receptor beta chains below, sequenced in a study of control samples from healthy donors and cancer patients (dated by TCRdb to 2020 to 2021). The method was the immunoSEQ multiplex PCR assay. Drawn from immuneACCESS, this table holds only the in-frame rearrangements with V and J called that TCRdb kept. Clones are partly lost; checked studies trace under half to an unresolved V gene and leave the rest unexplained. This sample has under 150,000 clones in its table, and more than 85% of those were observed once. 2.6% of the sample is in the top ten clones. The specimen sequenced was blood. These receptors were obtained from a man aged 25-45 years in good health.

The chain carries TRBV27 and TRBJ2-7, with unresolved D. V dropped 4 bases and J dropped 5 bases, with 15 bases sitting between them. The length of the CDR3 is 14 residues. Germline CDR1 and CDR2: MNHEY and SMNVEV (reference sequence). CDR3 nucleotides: TGTGCCAGCAGTTCCTTCGAGGCTAGGCACGAGCAGTACTTC. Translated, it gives CASSSFEARHEQYF.

The CDR3 is CASSRSHSNQPQHF. The CDR3 coding sequence is TGTGCCAGCAGCCGTTCACATAGCAATCAGCCCCAGCATTTT. The chain combines TRBV28 with TRBJ1-5, with unresolved D. The germline V and J ends were trimmed by 6 bases and 0 bases, with 9 bases remaining between them. Germline V gene data show CDR1 as MDHEN and CDR2 as SYDVKM. There are 14 residues in the CDR3.

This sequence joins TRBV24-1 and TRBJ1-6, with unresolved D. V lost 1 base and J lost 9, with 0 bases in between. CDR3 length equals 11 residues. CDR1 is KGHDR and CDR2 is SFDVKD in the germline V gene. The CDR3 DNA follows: TGTGCCACCAGTGATTTTTCACCCCTCCACTTT. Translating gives CATSDFSPLHF.

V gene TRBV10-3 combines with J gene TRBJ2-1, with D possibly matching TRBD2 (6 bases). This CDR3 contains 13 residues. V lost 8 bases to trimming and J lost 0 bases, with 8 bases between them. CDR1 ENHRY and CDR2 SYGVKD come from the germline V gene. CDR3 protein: CAIGGSSYNEQFF. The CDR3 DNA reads TGTGCCATCGGAGGGAGCTCCTACAATGAGCAGTTCTTC.

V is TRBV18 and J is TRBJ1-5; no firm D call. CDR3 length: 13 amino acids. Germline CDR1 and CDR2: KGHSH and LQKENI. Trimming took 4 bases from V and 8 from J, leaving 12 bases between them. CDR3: CASSRGGMEPQHF. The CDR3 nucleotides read TGTGCCAGCTCACGAGGAGGGATGGAGCCCCAGCATTTT.

The CDR3 is CATSRTKLLEGKLFF. In DNA, the CDR3 is TGTGCCACCAGTAGAACGAAATTATTGGAGGGAAAACTGTTTTTT. This chain links TRBV15 with TRBJ1-4; D not certain. Germline CDR1 LNHNV, CDR2 YYDKDF (reference sequence). The CDR3 contains 15 residues. V was pared by 6 bases and J by 10 bases, with 21 bases between.

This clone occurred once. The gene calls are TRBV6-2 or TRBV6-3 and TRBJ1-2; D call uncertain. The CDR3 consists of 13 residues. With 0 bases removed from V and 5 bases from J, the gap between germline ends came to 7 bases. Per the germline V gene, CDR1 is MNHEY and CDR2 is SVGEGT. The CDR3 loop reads CASSYSISYGYTF. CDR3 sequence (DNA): TGTGCCAGCAGTTACTCGATTTCGTATGGCTACACCTTC.

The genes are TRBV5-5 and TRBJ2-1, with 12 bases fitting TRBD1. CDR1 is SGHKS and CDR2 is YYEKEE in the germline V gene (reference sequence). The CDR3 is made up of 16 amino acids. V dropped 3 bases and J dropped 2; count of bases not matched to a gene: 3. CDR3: CASSSGTGGTYNEQFF. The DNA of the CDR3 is TGTGCCAGCAGCTCCGGGACAGGGGGCACCTACAATGAGCAGTTCTTC.

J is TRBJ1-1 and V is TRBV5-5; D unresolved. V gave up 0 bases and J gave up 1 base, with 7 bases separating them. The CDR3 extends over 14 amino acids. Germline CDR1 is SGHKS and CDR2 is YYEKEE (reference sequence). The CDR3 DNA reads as TGTGCCAGCAGCTTGGGGTCTACGAACACTGAAGCTTTCTTT. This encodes CASSLGSTNTEAFF. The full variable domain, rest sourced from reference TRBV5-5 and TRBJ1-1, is DAGVTQSPTHLIKTRGQQVTLRCSPISGHKSVSWYQQVLGQGPQFIFQYYEKEERGRGNFPDRFSARQFPNYSSELNVNALLLGDSALYLCASSLGSTNTEAFFGQGTRLTVV.

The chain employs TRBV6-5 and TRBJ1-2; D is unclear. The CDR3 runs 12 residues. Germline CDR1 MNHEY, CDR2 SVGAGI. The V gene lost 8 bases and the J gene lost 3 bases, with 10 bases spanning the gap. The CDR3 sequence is CASASEDYGYTF. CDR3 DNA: TGTGCCAGCGCTTCCGAGGACTATGGCTACACCTTC.

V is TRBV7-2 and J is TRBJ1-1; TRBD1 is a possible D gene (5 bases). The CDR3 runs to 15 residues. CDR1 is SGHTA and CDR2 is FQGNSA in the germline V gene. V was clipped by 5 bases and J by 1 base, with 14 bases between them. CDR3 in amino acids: CASSRGNYRNTEAFF. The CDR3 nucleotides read TGTGCCAGCAGCCGGGGGAATTATAGGAACACTGAAGCTTTCTTT.

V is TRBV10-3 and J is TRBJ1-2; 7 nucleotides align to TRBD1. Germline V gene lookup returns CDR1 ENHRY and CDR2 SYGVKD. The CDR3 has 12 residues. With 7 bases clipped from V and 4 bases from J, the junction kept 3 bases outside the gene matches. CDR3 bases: TGTGCCATCACCCAGGGGGGCTATGGCTACACCTTC. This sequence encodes CAITQGGYGYTF.

The CDR3: CASSWGWGGSTDTQYF. The CDR3 bases are TGTGCCAGCAGTTGGGGTTGGGGGGGGAGTACAGATACGCAGTATTTT. V usage is TRBV6-5 and J usage is TRBJ2-3, with 7 bases that match TRBD2. The ends lost 4 bases at V and 3 bases at J; junction bases unmatched: 10. CDR3 size: 16 residues. Germline CDR1 reads MNHEY; CDR2 reads SVGAGI.

CDR3 coding DNA: TGTGCCAGCAGTTTAGGGCCGGGGGAGCAGTACTTC. Its translation: CASSLGPGEQYF. The gene calls are TRBV28 and TRBJ2-7; D may be TRBD2 (5 bases). The germline V gene encodes CDR1 MDHEN and CDR2 SYDVKM. With 2 bases removed from V and 7 bases from J, the gap between germline ends came to 9 bases. CDR3 length equals 12 residues. Together with reference TRBV28 and TRBJ2-7, the CDR3 gives the full variable domain: DVKVTQSSRYLVKRTGEKVFLECVQDMDHENMFWYRQDPGLGLRLIYFSYDVKMKEKGDIPEGYSVSREKKERFSLILESASTNQTSMYLCASSLGPGEQYFGPGTRLTVT.